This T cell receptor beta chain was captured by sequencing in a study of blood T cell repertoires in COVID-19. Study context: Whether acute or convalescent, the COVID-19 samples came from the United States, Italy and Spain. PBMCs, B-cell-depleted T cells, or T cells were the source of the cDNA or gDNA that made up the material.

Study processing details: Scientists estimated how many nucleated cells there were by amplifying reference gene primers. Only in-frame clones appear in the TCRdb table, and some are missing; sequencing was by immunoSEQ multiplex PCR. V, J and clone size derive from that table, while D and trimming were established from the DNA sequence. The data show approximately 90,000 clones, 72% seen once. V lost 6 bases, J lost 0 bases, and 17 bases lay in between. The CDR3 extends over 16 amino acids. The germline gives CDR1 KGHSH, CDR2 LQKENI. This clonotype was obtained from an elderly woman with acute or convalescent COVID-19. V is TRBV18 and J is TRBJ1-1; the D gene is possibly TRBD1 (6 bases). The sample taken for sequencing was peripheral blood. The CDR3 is CASSIGGGAMNTEAFF. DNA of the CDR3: TGTGCCAGCTCGATCGGGGGGGGCGCTATGAACACTGAAGCTTTCTTT.